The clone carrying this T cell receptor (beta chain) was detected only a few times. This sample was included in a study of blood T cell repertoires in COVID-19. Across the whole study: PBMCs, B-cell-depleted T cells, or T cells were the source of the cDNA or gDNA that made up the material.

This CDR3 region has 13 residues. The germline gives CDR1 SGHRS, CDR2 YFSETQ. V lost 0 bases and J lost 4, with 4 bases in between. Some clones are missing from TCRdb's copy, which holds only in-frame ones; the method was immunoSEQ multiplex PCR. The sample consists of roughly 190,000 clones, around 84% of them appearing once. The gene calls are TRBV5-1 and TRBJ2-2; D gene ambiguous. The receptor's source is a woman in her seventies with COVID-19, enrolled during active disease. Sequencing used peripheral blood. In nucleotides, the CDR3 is TGCGCCAGCAGCTTGGTGGCCACCGGGGAGCTGTTTTTT. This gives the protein CASSLVATGELFF.